This T cell receptor (beta chain) was observed in a study of blood T cells in healthy people across ages. Study in general: Template switching retrieved approximately one barcoded beta molecule for each two T cells.

They isolated at least 6 million PBMCs from each sample. The CDR3 is 15 residues long. The trim removed 5 bases at V and 5 bases at J, leaving 4 bases unmatched. The V gene's germline CDR1 is WSHSY and CDR2 SAAADI. Then a second PCR, running about 7 to 11 cycles, was carried out with a sample-barcoded 5' primer and a J-beta primer mix. MiXCR, run by TCRdb on the 5' RACE reads, gives a single entry per CDR3 protein. The table shows about 930,000 distinct CDR3 sequences, with about 28% occurring only once. A further study also used this sample, focusing on T cells of mothers and their children. That investigation notes: About six children, together with their three healthy Caucasian mothers, made up the donors.

Sequenced input: blood. This TCR was recovered from a woman between 40 and 55 years old in good health. V gene TRBV10-2 combines with J gene TRBJ1-6; 9 bases are a match to TRBD1. This chain's CDR3 is CASSWGQGDNSPLHF. The CDR3 region has the DNA TGCGCCAGCAGTTGGGGACAGGGAGATAATTCACCCCTCCACTTT.